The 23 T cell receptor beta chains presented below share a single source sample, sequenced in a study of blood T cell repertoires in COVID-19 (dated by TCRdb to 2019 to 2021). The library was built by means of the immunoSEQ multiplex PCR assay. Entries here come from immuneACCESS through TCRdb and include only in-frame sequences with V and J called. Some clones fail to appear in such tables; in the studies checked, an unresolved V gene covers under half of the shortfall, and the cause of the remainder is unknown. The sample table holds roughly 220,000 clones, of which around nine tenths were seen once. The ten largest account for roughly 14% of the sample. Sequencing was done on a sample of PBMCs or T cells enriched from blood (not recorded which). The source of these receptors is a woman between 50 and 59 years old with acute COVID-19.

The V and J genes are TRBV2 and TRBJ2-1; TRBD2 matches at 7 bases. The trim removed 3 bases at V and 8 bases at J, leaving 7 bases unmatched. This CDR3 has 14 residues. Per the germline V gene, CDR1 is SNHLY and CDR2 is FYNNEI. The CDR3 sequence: CASSDAGVGDEQFF. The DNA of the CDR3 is TGTGCCAGCAGTGATGCGGGAGTGGGAGATGAGCAGTTCTTC. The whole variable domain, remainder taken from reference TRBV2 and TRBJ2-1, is EPEVTQTPSHQVTQMGQEVILRCVPISNHLYFYWYRQILGQKVEFLVSFYNNEISEKSEIFDDQFSVERPDGSNFTLKIRSTKLEDSAMYFCASSDAGVGDEQFFGPGTRLTVL.

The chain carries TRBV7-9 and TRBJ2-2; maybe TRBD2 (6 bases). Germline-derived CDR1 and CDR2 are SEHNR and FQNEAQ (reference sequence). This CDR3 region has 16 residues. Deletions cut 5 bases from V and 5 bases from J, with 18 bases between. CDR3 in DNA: TGTGCCAGCAGCCCCTCTAGGGGCGCGGGAACCGGGGAGCTGTTTTTT. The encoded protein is CASSPSRGAGTGELFF.

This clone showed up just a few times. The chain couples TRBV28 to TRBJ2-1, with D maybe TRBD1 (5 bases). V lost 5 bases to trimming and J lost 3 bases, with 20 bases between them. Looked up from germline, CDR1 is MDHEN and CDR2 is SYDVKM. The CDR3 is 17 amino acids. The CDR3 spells CASSPFTGFAFYNEQFF. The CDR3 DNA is TGTGCCAGCAGTCCATTCACAGGATTTGCCTTCTACAATGAGCAGTTCTTC.

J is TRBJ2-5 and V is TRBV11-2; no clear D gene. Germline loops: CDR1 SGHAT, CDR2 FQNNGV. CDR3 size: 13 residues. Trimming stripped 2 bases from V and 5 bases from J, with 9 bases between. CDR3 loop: CASSLHLEETQYF. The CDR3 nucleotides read TGTGCCAGCAGCTTACATCTGGAGGAGACCCAGTACTTC.

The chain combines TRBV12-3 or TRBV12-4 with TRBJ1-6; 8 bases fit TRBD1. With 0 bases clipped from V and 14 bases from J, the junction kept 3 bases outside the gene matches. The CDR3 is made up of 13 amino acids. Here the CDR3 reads CASSLALQGALHF. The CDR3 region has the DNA TGTGCCAGCAGTTTAGCACTACAGGGGGCCCTCCACTTT.

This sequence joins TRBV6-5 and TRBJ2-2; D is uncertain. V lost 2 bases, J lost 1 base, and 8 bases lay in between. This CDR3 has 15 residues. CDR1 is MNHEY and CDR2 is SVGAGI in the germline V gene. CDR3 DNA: TGTGCCAGCAGTTACGGTTCGCGGAACACCGGGGAGCTGTTTTTT. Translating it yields CASSYGSRNTGELFF.

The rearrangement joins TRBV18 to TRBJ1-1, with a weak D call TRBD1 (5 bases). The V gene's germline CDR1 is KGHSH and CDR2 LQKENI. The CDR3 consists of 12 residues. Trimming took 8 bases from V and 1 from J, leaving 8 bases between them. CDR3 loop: CASRGQNTEAFF. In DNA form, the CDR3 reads TGTGCCAGCCGCGGACAGAACACTGAAGCTTTCTTT.

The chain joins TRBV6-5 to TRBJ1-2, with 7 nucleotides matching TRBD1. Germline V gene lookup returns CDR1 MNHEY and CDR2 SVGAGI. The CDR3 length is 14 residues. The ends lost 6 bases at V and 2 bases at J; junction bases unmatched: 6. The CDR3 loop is CASSLGQRNYGYTF. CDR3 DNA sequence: TGTGCCAGCAGCTTGGGACAGAGAAACTATGGCTACACCTTC.

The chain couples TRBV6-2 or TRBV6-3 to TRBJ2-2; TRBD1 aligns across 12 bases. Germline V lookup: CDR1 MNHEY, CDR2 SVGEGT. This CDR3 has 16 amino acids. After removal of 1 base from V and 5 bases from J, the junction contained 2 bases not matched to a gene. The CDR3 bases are TGTGCCAGCAGTTACTGGGGACAGGGGGCAACCGGGGAGCTGTTTTTT. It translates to CASSYWGQGATGELFF.

CDR3 protein: CASSLADGAGSGYTF. DNA for the CDR3: TGCGCCAGCAGCTTGGCGGACGGGGCGGGGAGTGGCTACACCTTC. This rearrangement joins TRBV5-1 to TRBJ1-2, with D maybe TRBD1 (5 bases). Germline CDR1 and CDR2: SGHRS and YFSETQ. CDR3 length: 15 amino acids. V lost 0 bases and J 7 bases, leaving 16 bases between the germline ends.

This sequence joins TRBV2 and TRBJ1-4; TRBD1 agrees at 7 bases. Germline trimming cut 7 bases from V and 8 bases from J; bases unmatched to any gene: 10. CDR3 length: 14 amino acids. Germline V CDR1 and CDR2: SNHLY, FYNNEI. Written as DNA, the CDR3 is TGTGCCAGCAAACGAGGGGGCGAAGGGGAAAAACTGTTTTTT. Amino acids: CASKRGGEGEKLFF.

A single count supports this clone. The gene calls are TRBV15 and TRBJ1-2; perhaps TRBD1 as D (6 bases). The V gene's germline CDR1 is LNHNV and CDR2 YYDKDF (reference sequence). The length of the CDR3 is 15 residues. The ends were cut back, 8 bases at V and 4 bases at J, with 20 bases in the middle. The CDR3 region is CATAQERGLSYGYTF. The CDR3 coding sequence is TGTGCCACCGCCCAGGAGCGGGGGCTTAGCTATGGCTACACCTTC. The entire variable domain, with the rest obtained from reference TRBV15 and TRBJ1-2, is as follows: DAMVIQNPRYQVTQFGKPVTLSCSQTLNHNVMYWYQQKSSQAPKLLFHYYDKDFNNEADTPDNFQSRRPNTSFCFLDIRSPGLGDTAMYLCATAQERGLSYGYTFGSGTRLTVV.

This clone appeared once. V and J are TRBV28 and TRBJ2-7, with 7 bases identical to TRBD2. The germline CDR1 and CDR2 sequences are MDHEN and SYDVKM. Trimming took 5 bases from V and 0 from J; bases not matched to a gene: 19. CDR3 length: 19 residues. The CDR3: CASSPHGFGGGLLSYEQYF. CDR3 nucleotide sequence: TGTGCCAGCAGTCCCCACGGCTTCGGCGGGGGACTCCTCTCCTACGAGCAGTACTTC. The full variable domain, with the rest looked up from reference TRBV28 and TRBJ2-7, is DVKVTQSSRYLVKRTGEKVFLECVQDMDHENMFWYRQDPGLGLRLIYFSYDVKMKEKGDIPEGYSVSREKKERFSLILESASTNQTSMYLCASSPHGFGGGLLSYEQYFGPGTRLTVT.

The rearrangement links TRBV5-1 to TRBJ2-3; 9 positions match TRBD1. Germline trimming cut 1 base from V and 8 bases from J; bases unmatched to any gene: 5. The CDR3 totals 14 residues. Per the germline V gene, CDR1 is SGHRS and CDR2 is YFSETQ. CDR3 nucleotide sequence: TGCGCCAGCAGCTTGCCGGACAGGGGAGCTACGCAGTATTTT. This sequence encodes CASSLPDRGATQYF.

CDR3 coding DNA: TGTGCCAGCAGCACGGGACAGGGGTATAACGAGCAGTACTTC. Translating it yields CASSTGQGYNEQYF. This sequence joins TRBV7-8 and TRBJ2-7, with 10 positions matching TRBD1. With V trimmed by 5 bases and J by 5 bases, 6 bases remained unmatched. This CDR3 region has 14 residues. Germline values: CDR1 SGHVS, CDR2 FQNEAQ.

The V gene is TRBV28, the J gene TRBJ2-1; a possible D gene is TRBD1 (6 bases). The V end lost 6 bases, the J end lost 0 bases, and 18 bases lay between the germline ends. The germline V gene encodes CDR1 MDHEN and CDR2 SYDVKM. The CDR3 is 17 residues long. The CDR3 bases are TGTGCCAGCAGCCGAGGACAGATTGGGAGCTCCTACAATGAGCAGTTCTTC. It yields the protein CASSRGQIGSSYNEQFF.

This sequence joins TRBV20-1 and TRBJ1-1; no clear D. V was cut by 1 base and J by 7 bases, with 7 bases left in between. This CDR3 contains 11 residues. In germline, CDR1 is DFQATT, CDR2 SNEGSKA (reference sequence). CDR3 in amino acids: CSARAPFEAFF. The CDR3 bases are TGCAGTGCTAGAGCCCCTTTTGAAGCTTTCTTT.

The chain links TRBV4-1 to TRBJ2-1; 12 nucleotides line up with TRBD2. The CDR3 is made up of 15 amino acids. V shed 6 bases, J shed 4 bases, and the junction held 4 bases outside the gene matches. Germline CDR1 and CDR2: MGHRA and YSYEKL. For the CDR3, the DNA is TGCGCCAGCAGACCACTAGCGGGAGGTTACAATGAGCAGTTCTTC. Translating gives CASRPLAGGYNEQFF.

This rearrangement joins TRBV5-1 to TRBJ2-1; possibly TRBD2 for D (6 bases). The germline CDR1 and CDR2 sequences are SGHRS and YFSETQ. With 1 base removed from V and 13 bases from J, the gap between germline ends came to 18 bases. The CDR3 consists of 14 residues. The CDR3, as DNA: TGCGCCAGCAGCTTGCTTACGCAGGGAGGTGGCCAGTTCTTC. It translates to CASSLLTQGGGQFF.

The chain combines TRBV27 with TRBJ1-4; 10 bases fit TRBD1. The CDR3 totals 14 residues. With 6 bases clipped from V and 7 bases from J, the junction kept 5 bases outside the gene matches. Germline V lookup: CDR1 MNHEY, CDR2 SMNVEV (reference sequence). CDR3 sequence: CASSGQGVFEKLFF. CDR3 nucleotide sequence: TGTGCCAGCAGCGGACAGGGGGTTTTTGAAAAACTGTTTTTT.

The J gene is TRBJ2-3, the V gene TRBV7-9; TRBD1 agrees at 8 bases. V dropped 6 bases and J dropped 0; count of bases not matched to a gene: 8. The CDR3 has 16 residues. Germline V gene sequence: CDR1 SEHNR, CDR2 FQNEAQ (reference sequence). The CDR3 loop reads CASSSPTGASTDTQYF. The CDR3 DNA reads TGTGCCAGCAGTTCCCCGACAGGGGCTAGCACAGATACGCAGTATTTT. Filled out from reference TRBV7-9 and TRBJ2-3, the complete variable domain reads DTGVSQNPRHKITKRGQNVTFRCDPISEHNRLYWYRQTLGQGPEFLTYFQNEAQLEKSRLLSDRFSAERPKGSFSTLEIQRTEQGDSAMYLCASSSPTGASTDTQYFGPGTRLTVL.

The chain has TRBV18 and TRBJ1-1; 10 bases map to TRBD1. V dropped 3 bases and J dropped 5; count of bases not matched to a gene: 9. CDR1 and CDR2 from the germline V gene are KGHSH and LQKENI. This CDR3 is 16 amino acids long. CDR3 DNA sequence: TGTGCCAGCTCACCCATGGGACAGGGGAGGGGAACTGAAGCTTTCTTT. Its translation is CASSPMGQGRGTEAFF.

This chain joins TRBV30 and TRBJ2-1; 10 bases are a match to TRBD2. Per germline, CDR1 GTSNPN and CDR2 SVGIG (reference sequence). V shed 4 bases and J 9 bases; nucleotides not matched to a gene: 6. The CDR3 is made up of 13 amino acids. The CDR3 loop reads CAWTSGSPGEQFF. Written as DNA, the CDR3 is TGTGCCTGGACTAGCGGGAGCCCCGGTGAGCAGTTCTTC.